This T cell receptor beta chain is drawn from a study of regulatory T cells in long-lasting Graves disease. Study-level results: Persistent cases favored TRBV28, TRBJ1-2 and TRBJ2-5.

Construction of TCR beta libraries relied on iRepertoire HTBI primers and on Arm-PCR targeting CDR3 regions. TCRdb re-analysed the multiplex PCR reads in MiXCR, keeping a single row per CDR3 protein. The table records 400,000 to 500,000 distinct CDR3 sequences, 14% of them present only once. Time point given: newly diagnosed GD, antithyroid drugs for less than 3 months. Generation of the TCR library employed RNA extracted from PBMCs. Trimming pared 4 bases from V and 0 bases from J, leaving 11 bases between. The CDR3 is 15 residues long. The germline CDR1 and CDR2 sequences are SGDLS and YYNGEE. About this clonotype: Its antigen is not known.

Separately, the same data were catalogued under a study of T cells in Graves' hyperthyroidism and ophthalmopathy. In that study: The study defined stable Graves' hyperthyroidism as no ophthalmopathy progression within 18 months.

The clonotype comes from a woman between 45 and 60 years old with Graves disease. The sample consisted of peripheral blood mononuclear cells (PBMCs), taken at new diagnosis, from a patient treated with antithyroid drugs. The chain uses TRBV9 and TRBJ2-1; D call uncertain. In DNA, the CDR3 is TGTGCCAGCAGCCCCCCCCTATACTCCTACAATGAGCAGTTCTTC. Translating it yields CASSPPLYSYNEQFF.